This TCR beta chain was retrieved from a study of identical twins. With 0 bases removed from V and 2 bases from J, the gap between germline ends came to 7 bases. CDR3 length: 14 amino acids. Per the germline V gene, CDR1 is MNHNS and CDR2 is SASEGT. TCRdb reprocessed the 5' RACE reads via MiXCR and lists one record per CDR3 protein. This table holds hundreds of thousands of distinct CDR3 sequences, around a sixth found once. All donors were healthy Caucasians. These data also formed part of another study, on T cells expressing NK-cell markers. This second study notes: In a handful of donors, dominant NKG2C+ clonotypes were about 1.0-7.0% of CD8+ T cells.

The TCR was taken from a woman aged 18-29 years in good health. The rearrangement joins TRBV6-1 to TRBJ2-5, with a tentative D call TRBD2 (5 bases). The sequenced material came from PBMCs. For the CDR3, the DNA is TGTGCCAGCAGTGAAGCTAGCGAACAAGAGACCCAGTACTTC. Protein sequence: CASSEASEQETQYF.